This T cell receptor beta chain was found in a study of blood T cells in healthy people across ages. This clonotype was seen repeatedly, ten times or more. Germline V gene sequence: CDR1 MNHEY, CDR2 SVGAGI. CDR3 size: 14 residues. Trimming removed 2 bases from V and 4 bases from J, with 11 bases in between. The authors ran a second PCR of 7 to 11 cycles using a sample-barcoded 5' primer and a J-beta primer mix. TCRdb passed the 5' RACE reads through MiXCR, listing each CDR3 protein once. The sample has hundreds of thousands of distinct CDR3 sequences, approximately 29% seen once. Material for sequencing was blood. The genes are TRBV6-5 and TRBJ1-2, with D possibly TRBD1 on 6 matching bases. This clonotype was obtained from a woman aged 80 or over in good health. The CDR3: CASSYDGGSYGYTF. The CDR3 DNA sequence: TGTGCCAGCAGTTACGACGGGGGCAGCTATGGCTACACCTTC.